The 3 T cell receptor beta chains below all came from one sample that was sequenced in a study of blood T cell repertoires in COVID-19. This table comes from immunoSEQ multiplex PCR, and its TCRdb copy is limited to in-frame clones, with some not included. The data show more than 450,000 clones, roughly 90% seen once. The sequenced material came from PBMCs or T cells enriched from blood (not recorded which). All receptors derive from a woman aged 18-35 years who had recovered from COVID-19.

This rearrangement joins TRBV27 to TRBJ1-3; 7 bases line up with TRBD1. CDR1 MNHEY and CDR2 SMNVEV come from the germline V gene (reference sequence). CDR3 size: 15 residues. The J segment lost 4 bases and the V segment lost 7 bases, leaving 10 bases of the junction unmatched. This CDR3 reads CASTSLRDRGNTIYF. CDR3 DNA: TGTGCCAGCACTTCCCTCCGGGACAGAGGAAACACCATATATTTT.

This clone was detected once. The chain is built from TRBV6-5 and TRBJ2-7; 10 positions match TRBD1. The V and J ends lost 6 bases and 4 bases, in that order; junction bases with no gene match: 6. There are 14 residues in the CDR3. Germline V gene sequence: CDR1 MNHEY, CDR2 SVGAGI. In DNA form, the CDR3 reads TGTGCCAGCAGCCCCGGACAGGGGGGATACGAGCAGTACTTC. Its translation: CASSPGQGGYEQYF.

This clone came up once. V gene TRBV7-2 combines with J gene TRBJ2-3, with TRBD2 matching over 9 bases. This CDR3 has 16 amino acids. V trimming: 8 bases; J trimming: 2 bases; junction bases outside the gene matches: 11. Germline CDR1 SGHTA, CDR2 FQGNSA. The CDR3 nucleotides are TGTGCCAGCGGGGTAACGGAGCGGGGGGACACAGATACGCAGTATTTT. Amino acids: CASGVTERGDTDTQYF.